This T cell receptor (beta chain) was profiled in a study of T cells in Graves' hyperthyroidism and ophthalmopathy. Overall study results and limits: Onset of ophthalmopathy came a median 6.5 months after the model predicted it. Using 13 V-J features, a model discriminated ophthalmopathy from stable hyperthyroidism.

Template material for amplifying TCR beta CDR3 regions consisted of RNA transcripts. HTBI primers were the set used in a first-round RT-PCR of the TCR CDR3. One entry per CDR3 protein, called by TCRdb with MiXCR from the multiplex PCR reads. Of over 350,000 distinct CDR3 sequences in the sample, more than 12% were seen once. For this clonotype: The antigen is not known.

Between the trimmed V and J ends, which lost 5 bases and 5 bases, there was a span of 19 bases. Germline assignment: CDR1 SGHVS and CDR2 FQNEAQ. The CDR3 is made up of 15 amino acids. V and J are TRBV7-8 and TRBJ2-7; D possibly matches TRBD1 or TRBD2 (6 bases each). The TCR was taken from a man in his forties or fifties with Graves' ophthalmopathy. Input material: blood. This chain's CDR3 is CASSAYRTRGDEQYF. CDR3 in DNA: TGTGCCAGCAGCGCATACCGAACTAGGGGGGACGAGCAGTACTTC.